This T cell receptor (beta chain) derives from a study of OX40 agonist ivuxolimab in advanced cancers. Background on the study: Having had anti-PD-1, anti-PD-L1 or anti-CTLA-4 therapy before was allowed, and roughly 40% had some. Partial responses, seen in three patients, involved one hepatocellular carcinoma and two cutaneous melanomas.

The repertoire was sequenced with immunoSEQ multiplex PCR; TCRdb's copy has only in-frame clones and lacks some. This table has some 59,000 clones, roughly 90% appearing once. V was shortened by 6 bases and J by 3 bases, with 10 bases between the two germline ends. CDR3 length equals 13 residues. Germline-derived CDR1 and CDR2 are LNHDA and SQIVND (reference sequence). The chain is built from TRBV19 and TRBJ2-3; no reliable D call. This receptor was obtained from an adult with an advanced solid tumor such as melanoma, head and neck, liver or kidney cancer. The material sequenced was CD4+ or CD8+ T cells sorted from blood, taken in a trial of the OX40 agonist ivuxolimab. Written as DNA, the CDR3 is TGTGCCAGTAGGCCCGGACGGACAGATACGCAGTATTTT. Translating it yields CASRPGRTDTQYF.